This T cell receptor beta chain was observed in a study of blood T cell repertoires in COVID-19. Study in general: Samples of COVID-19 (acute and convalescent) were obtained from the United States, Italy and Spain. Nucleic acid was either cDNA or gDNA, and it came from T cells, B-cell-depleted T cells, or PBMCs.

The germline V gene has CDR1 SEHNR and CDR2 FQNEAQ (reference sequence). Trimming stripped 1 base from V and 4 bases from J, with 20 bases between. The length of the CDR3 is 18 residues. Authors' methods: Reference gene primer amplification in the assay estimated nucleated cell counts. Profiled with immunoSEQ multiplex PCR; TCRdb holds only in-frame clones, not every one. V and J calls plus clone size are reproduced from that table; the DNA served to infer D and trimming. The sample holds roughly 250,000 clones, approximately 83% seen once. The clonotype originates from a woman of 80 years or more with acute or convalescent COVID-19. The chain carries TRBV7-9 and TRBJ2-1, with D perhaps matching TRBD2 (7 bases). Sample: peripheral blood. Here the CDR3 DNA reads TGTGCCAGCAGCTTAGATCGTGCGGGGGCTATACCTTACAATGAGCAGTTCTTC. Protein sequence: CASSLDRAGAIPYNEQFF.